A single sample is the source of the 26 T cell receptor beta chains below, sequenced in a study of blood T cells in healthy people across ages. Using a J-beta primer mix together with a sample-barcoded 5' primer, a second PCR was run for roughly 7 to 11 cycles. In TCRdb, the 5' RACE reads were re-called with MiXCR into one record per CDR3 protein. The sample includes approximately 2,000,000 distinct CDR3 sequences, 39% of them seen just once. Material: blood. Receptors were obtained from a human donor in good health.

This clonotype was counted only a few times. The chain carries TRBV9 and TRBJ1-2, with 7 bases identical to TRBD1. The CDR3 is 14 amino acids. The germline CDR1 and CDR2 sequences are SGDLS and YYNGEE. V was clipped by 4 bases and J by 2 bases; unmatched bases: 5. The DNA of the CDR3 is TGTGCCAGCAGCCCGAGGGACAGCAACTATGGCTACACCTTC. Translating gives CASSPRDSNYGYTF.

V is TRBV5-1 and J is TRBJ2-4; the D gene could be TRBD1 or TRBD2 (5 bases each). The J call may be in error: the DNA end matches TRBJ2-7 better. Germline CDR1 and CDR2: SGHRS and YFSETQ. This CDR3 comprises 14 residues. CDR3 sequence reads: CASSLAEGPYEQYF. CDR3 coding DNA: TGCGCCAGCAGCTTGGCTGAGGGGCCCTACGAGCAGTACTTC.

A note on this clonotype: A junction end diverges from the germline sequence, so it may reflect a read error. The rearrangement joins TRBV5-6 to TRBJ1-2; maybe TRBD1 (5 bases). This CDR3 is built from 13 residues. Germline V gene data show CDR1 as SGHDT and CDR2 as YYEEEE. The CDR3 sequence is CAGSFDGGYGYTF. The CDR3 bases are TGTGCCGGCAGCTTCGACGGGGGCTATGGCTACACCTTC.

The chain uses TRBV2 and TRBJ2-7, with TRBD2 matching over 14 bases. The J call may be faulty, since TRBJ2-5 better matches the DNA end. The CDR3 extends over 18 amino acids. The V gene's germline CDR1 is SNHLY and CDR2 FYNNEI. CDR3 protein: CASSRLTSGGAIVGTQYF. CDR3 coding DNA: TGTGCCAGCAGTCGCCTGACTAGCGGGGGGGCTATCGTCGGGACCCAGTACTTC.

The chain carries TRBV7-3 and TRBJ2-2; TRBD2 might be the D (7 bases). CDR3 length: 14 residues. In germline, CDR1 is SGHTA, CDR2 FQGTGA. Trimming took off 4 bases at V and 7 bases at J, with 13 bases between the two ends. CDR3 DNA: TGTGCCAGCAGCTACGGGGGGCCGAGCGGGGAGCTGTTTTTT. Translation gives CASSYGGPSGELFF.

This clonotype was seen many times. The chain joins TRBV5-5 to TRBJ2-5, with D perhaps TRBD1 or TRBD2 (5 bases each). Trimming removed 8 bases at V and 1 base at J, with 12 bases between. Germline-derived CDR1 and CDR2 are SGHKS and YYEKEE (reference sequence). CDR3 length: 13 amino acids. This CDR3 is CASGTGTQETQYF. CDR3 DNA: TGTGCCAGTGGCACCGGGACCCAAGAGACCCAGTACTTC.

In this sample, this clonotype turned up a few times. The V and J genes are TRBV3-1 and TRBJ2-7; D may be TRBD1 or TRBD2 (5 bases each). CDR3 size: 14 residues. V was cut by 4 bases and J by 2 bases, with 12 bases left in between. Germline CDR1 is LGHDT and CDR2 is YNNKEL (reference sequence). The CDR3 nucleotides read TGTGCCAGCAGCCGAGGGGATCCCCCCTACGAGCAGTACTTC. Translating gives CASSRGDPPYEQYF.

The chain combines TRBV10-3 with TRBJ2-4, with 8 bases lining up with TRBD2. The CDR3 totals 14 residues. The trim removed 5 bases at V and 13 bases at J, leaving 13 bases unmatched. Germline V CDR1 and CDR2: ENHRY, SYGVKD. In nucleotides, the CDR3 is TGTGCCATCAGTAACTCGCGGGGGGCGGGGGAGCAGTACTTC. The encoded protein is CAISNSRGAGEQYF.

The chain has TRBV12-5 and TRBJ2-7; D is perhaps TRBD1 or TRBD2 (5 bases each). Trimming cost V 0 bases and J 0 bases, with 18 bases left between them. Germline CDR1 LGHNT, CDR2 FRNRAP. This CDR3 is 18 amino acids long. The chain's CDR3 is CASGLVPLIRDDSYEQYF. The CDR3 DNA sequence: TGTGCTAGTGGTTTGGTCCCCCTAATCCGGGACGACTCCTACGAGCAGTACTTC.

This clonotype appeared a single time. The chain employs TRBV20-1 and TRBJ1-1, with D possibly matching TRBD1 (6 bases). Germline CDR1 and CDR2: DFQATT and SNEGSKA (reference sequence). The CDR3 has 13 amino acids. V lost 7 bases and J lost 11, with 23 bases in between. The DNA of the CDR3 is TGCAGTGTCACCCGGACAGATTCCCCGGAGGCTTTCTTT. Translation: CSVTRTDSPEAFF.

There are a few counts of this clonotype. The V gene is TRBV28, the J gene TRBJ2-3; the match to TRBD1 covers 7 bases. This CDR3 contains 16 residues. Trimming cost V 3 bases and J 1 base; bases outside gene matches: 7. Per germline, CDR1 MDHEN and CDR2 SYDVKM. The CDR3 DNA reads TGTGCCAGCAGTTTCCCACAGGGGTCGCGCACAGATACGCAGTATTTT. This codes for CASSFPQGSRTDTQYF.

Notes on this clonotype: Being one base from a much bigger clone, this may be a read error. The chain joins TRBV3-1 to TRBJ2-1; D perhaps matches TRBD2 (6 bases). This CDR3 has 14 residues. Germline V gives CDR1 LGHDT, CDR2 YNNKEL (reference sequence). The V and J ends lost 2 bases and 7 bases respectively, with 12 bases between them. The CDR3 sequence is CASSQREMRNEQFF. For the CDR3, the DNA is TGTGCCAGCAGCCAACGGGAGATGCGTAATGAGCAGTTCTTC.

This rearrangement joins TRBV7-6 to TRBJ1-1; no clear D gene. The germline V gene encodes CDR1 SGHVS and CDR2 FNYEAQ. V lost 2 bases to trimming and J lost 1 base, with 8 bases between them. The CDR3 covers 14 residues. CDR3 nucleotides: TGTGCCAGCAGCTTAAACCTAGGGAACACTGAAGCTTTCTTT. Encoded protein: CASSLNLGNTEAFF. Full variable domain (outside the CDR3, taken from reference TRBV7-6 and TRBJ1-1): GAGVSQSPRYKVTKRGQDVALRCDPISGHVSLYWYRQALGQGPEFLTYFNYEAQQDKSGLPNDRFSAERPEGSISTLTIQRTEQRDSAMYRCASSLNLGNTEAFFGQGTRLTVV.

This sequence joins TRBV7-3 and TRBJ2-2; perhaps TRBD2 as D (7 bases). The CDR3 is 16 amino acids. Trimming removed 1 base from V and 4 bases from J, with 13 bases in between. Germline V gene sequence: CDR1 SGHTA, CDR2 FQGTGA. The CDR3 bases are TGTGCCAGCAGCTTAAACGGGGGGCGTAGCACCGGGGAGCTGTTTTTT. This translates into CASSLNGGRSTGELFF.

V gene TRBV6-2 or TRBV6-3 combines with J gene TRBJ1-5, with D tentatively TRBD1 (5 bases). This CDR3 contains 17 residues. The V gene's germline CDR1 is MNHEY and CDR2 SVGEGT. Deletions cut 2 bases from V and 4 bases from J, with 18 bases between. The CDR3 DNA follows: TGTGCCAGCAGTTACATACTTGGCGGGGGACGGAATCAGCCCCAGCATTTT. Its translation is CASSYILGGGRNQPQHF.

The CDR3 DNA sequence: TGCAGTGCTAGAGATTTGGGTGGACAGGTTGAGGGTACCTACGAGCAGTACTTC. Translation gives CSARDLGGQVEGTYEQYF. The V call is TRBV20-1, the J call TRBJ2-7, with TRBD1 matching 7 bases. This CDR3 comprises 18 residues. Germline CDR1 reads DFQATT; CDR2 reads SNEGSKA (reference sequence). With 0 bases clipped from V and 2 bases from J, the junction kept 16 bases outside the gene matches.

The chain joins TRBV28 to TRBJ2-4, with D perhaps matching TRBD1 (5 bases). V was clipped by 4 bases and J by 0 bases, with 10 bases between them. Germline V gene lookup returns CDR1 MDHEN and CDR2 SYDVKM. The CDR3 is 15 residues long. The CDR3 protein is CASSSQGLAKNIQYF. In DNA, the CDR3 is TGTGCCAGCAGTTCCCAGGGATTAGCCAAAAACATTCAGTACTTC.

For this clonotype: An end of the junction differs from the germline gene, which may be a read error. This chain connects TRBV4-3 to TRBJ2-6, with unresolved D. The germline V gene encodes CDR1 LGHNA and CDR2 YSLEER. The CDR3 spans 19 residues. CDR3 region: CASSQEAAISSLGTNVLTF. The DNA of the CDR3 is TGCGCCAGCAGTCAAGAGGCAGCTATTTCCTCTCTGGGGACCAACGTCCTGACTTTC.

The chain couples TRBV12-3 or TRBV12-4 to TRBJ2-5; 9 bases map to TRBD1. The J call may be wrong; the DNA end is better matched by TRBJ2-7. The CDR3 has 13 residues. This CDR3 is CASGDRGAYEQYF. The DNA for the CDR3 is TGTGCCAGCGGCGACAGGGGGGCCTACGAGCAGTACTTC.

This chain uses TRBV20-1 with TRBJ2-3; TRBD2 aligns across 8 bases. The CDR3 spans 15 residues. V dropped 3 bases and J dropped 3; count of bases not matched to a gene: 8. CDR1 DFQATT and CDR2 SNEGSKA come from the germline V gene (reference sequence). The CDR3 region is CSASISGEGTDTQYF. In DNA form, the CDR3 reads TGCAGTGCTAGCATTAGCGGGGAAGGGACAGATACGCAGTATTTT.

The rearrangement links TRBV7-2 to TRBJ1-6; 8 positions agree with TRBD1. The trim removed 6 bases at V and 7 bases at J, leaving 11 bases unmatched. Looked up from germline, CDR1 is SGHTA and CDR2 is FQGNSA. There are 16 residues in the CDR3. CDR3 DNA sequence: TGTGCCAGCAGTTCTGACCAGGGGGCACGGAATTCACCCCTCCACTTT. Translating gives CASSSDQGARNSPLHF.

V usage is TRBV6-6 and J usage is TRBJ2-4; D possibly corresponds to TRBD2 (6 bases). Matching the DNA end better, TRBJ2-7 makes the J call doubtful. Per germline, CDR1 MNHNY and CDR2 SVGAGI (reference sequence). The CDR3 totals 14 residues. The CDR3 nucleotides read TGTGCCAGCAGTTACGTCTCCGGGGACTCCGAGCAGTACTTC. It codes for CASSYVSGDSEQYF.

The rearrangement links TRBV5-1 to TRBJ2-5; D uncertain. The CDR3 is 14 amino acids. Per germline, CDR1 SGHRS and CDR2 YFSETQ. The V end was cut by 4 bases, the J end by 3 bases, with 13 bases between. CDR3 in amino acids: CASSPGSTEETQYF. The DNA of the CDR3 is TGCGCCAGCAGCCCCGGCTCCACGGAAGAGACCCAGTACTTC. Using reference TRBV5-1 and TRBJ2-5 for the parts outside the CDR3, the full variable domain is KAGVTQTPRYLIKTRGQQVTLSCSPISGHRSVSWYQQTPGQGLQFLFEYFSETQRNKGNFPGRFSGRQFSNSRSEMNVSTLELGDSALYLCASSPGSTEETQYFGPGTRLLVL.

This clonotype was recorded a few times. The chain couples TRBV21-1 to TRBJ2-4; the D segment call TRBD1 is taken from the table without a DNA check. TRBV21-1 is an annotated pseudogene. This CDR3 spans 15 amino acids. In DNA form, the CDR3 reads TGTGCCAGCAGCAAAGAGAAACAGGGGTGGGACATTCAGTACTTC. Protein: CASSKEKQGWDIQYF.

V gene TRBV10-3 combines with J gene TRBJ2-7; 8 bases fit TRBD1. V lost 5 bases and J lost 3; bases outside the gene matches: 9. Germline V gene data show CDR1 as ENHRY and CDR2 as SYGVKD. This CDR3 is built from 15 residues. CDR3: CAISTPGTGVYEQYF. The CDR3 bases are TGTGCCATCAGTACTCCCGGGACAGGAGTCTACGAGCAGTACTTC.

The rearrangement links TRBV4-1 to TRBJ2-3; 7 bases fit TRBD1. There are 17 residues in the CDR3. J lost 2 bases, V lost 2 bases, and 10 bases had no gene match. Germline CDR1 is MGHRA and CDR2 is YSYEKL. CDR3 in DNA: TGCGCCAGCAGCCAACCACAGGGGCACCCAAACACAGATACGCAGTATTTT. It yields the protein CASSQPQGHPNTDTQYF.